A selection of T cell receptor beta chains follows, all from one sample in a study of shared clonotypes between healthy human individuals. The protocol was immunoSEQ multiplex PCR, while the TCRdb copy is restricted to in-frame clones and leaves out a portion. Of roughly 590,000 clones listed, about 95% are singletons. The sample taken for sequencing was naive CD8+ T cells sorted from blood. The receptors come from a woman aged 30 to 39 in good health. The CDR3 runs from the conserved cysteine through the conserved F or W. A D gene is named only where the DNA matches it firmly. Clone size is given for some rows only: seen once, a few or many times, or a class if the clone is expanded.

abundance	d_gene	v_gene	len	j_gene	CDR3aa	CDR3nt
-	TRBD2	TRBV6-5	15	TRBJ2-3	CASRPTGGTPDTQYF	TGTGCCAGCAGGCCCACGGGAGGAACCCCAGATACGCAGTATTTT
-	TRBD2	TRBV7-8	15	TRBJ2-7	CASSLETSGAYEQYF	TGTGCCAGCAGCTTAGAGACTAGCGGGGCCTACGAGCAGTACTTC
-	TRBD1	TRBV7-9	14	TRBJ2-7	CASSETGGSYEQYF	TGTGCCAGCAGCGAGACAGGGGGCTCCTACGAGCAGTACTTC
-	-	TRBV28	12	TRBJ1-4	CASSLDRGKLFF	TGTGCCAGCAGTTTAGACCGGGGCAAACTGTTTTTT
-	-	TRBV29-1	10	TRBJ2-1	CSVVSNEQFF	TGCAGCGTTGTCAGCAATGAGCAGTTCTTC
-	-	TRBV15	12	TRBJ2-1	CATSRDRHEQFF	TGTGCCACCAGCAGAGATCGCCATGAGCAGTTCTTC
once	-	TRBV27	15	TRBJ2-7	CASRHSRGAPYEQYF	TGTGCCAGCAGACATTCCAGGGGGGCCCCCTACGAGCAGTACTTC
-	-	TRBV7-7	13	TRBJ2-1	CASSLGVGNEQFF	TGTGCCAGCAGCTTAGGCGTGGGGAATGAGCAGTTCTTC
-	-	TRBV7-9	12	TRBJ2-7	CASAGIPYEQYF	TGTGCCAGCGCAGGGATCCCCTACGAGCAGTACTTC
once	-	TRBV27	14	TRBJ2-7	CASSPGQVSYEQYF	TGTGCCAGCAGCCCGGGGCAGGTCTCCTACGAGCAGTACTTC
-	TRBD2	TRBV27	15	TRBJ2-2	CASSKGTSGTGELFF	TGTGCCAGCAGCAAGGGGACTAGCGGTACGGGGGAGCTGTTTTTT
-	-	TRBV13	15	TRBJ2-7	CASSPTRDANYEQYF	TGTGCCAGCAGCCCAACCCGGGACGCTAACTACGAGCAGTACTTC
-	-	TRBV29-1	15	TRBJ1-3	CSVQGGRVPGNTIYF	TGCAGCGTTCAGGGTGGAAGGGTTCCTGGAAACACCATATATTTT
-	-	TRBV15	14	TRBJ2-3	CATGLGPRGDTQYF	TGTGCCACGGGACTGGGTCCGAGGGGAGATACGCAGTATTTT
-	-	TRBV5-1	13	TRBJ1-2	CASSLAGNYGYTF	TGCGCCAGCAGCTTAGCAGGGAACTATGGCTACACCTTC
-	-	TRBV13	14	TRBJ2-2	CAAREGAGTGELFF	TGTGCCGCTCGGGAGGGGGCAGGAACCGGGGAGCTGTTTTTT
-	-	TRBV5-6	14	TRBJ2-3	CASSADSSTDTQYF	TGTGCCAGCAGCGCCGACTCTAGCACAGATACGCAGTATTTT
-	TRBD2	TRBV28	16	TRBJ2-1	CVYPKHTSGGYNEQFF	TGTGTTTATCCCAAGCATACTAGCGGGGGGTACAATGAGCAGTTCTTC
-	TRBD1	TRBV2	13	TRBJ1-4	CASSQGAGEKLFF	TGTGCCAGCAGTCAGGGGGCCGGGGAAAAACTGTTTTTT
-	-	TRBV10-3	12	TRBJ1-1	CAISEGLLEAFF	TGTGCCATCAGTGAGGGGTTACTTGAAGCTTTCTTT
-	-	TRBV21-1	16	TRBJ1-5	CASSKSPGYSNQPQHF	TGTGCCAGCAGCAAGTCGCCAGGTTATAGCAATCAGCCCCAGCATTTT
-	TRBD2	TRBV29-1	12	TRBJ2-1	CSVGLAVNEQFF	TGCAGCGTTGGACTAGCCGTCAATGAGCAGTTCTTC
-	-	TRBV5-4	15	TRBJ2-6	CASSFWGGGANVLTF	TGTGCCAGCAGCTTTTGGGGAGGTGGGGCCAACGTCCTGACTTTC
-	-	TRBV28	14	TRBJ1-1	CASSLRTVNTEAFF	TGTGCCAGCAGTCTCCGGACGGTGAACACTGAAGCTTTCTTT
once	-	TRBV27	12	TRBJ1-2	CASSLGSYGYTF	TGTGCCAGCAGTTTAGGGTCCTATGGCTACACCTTC
-	TRBD2	TRBV11-2	16	TRBJ2-5	CASSLVTGREGETQYF	TGTGCCAGCAGCTTAGTGACGGGACGGGAGGGAGAGACCCAGTACTTC
-	-	TRBV15	15	TRBJ2-5	CATRPGLLPKETQYF	TGTGCCACCAGGCCGGGACTCCTTCCTAAAGAGACCCAGTACTTC
-	-	TRBV29-1	12	TRBJ2-7	CSVGGVGYEQYF	TGCAGCGTTGGAGGGGTTGGTTACGAGCAGTACTTC
-	-	TRBV4-1	14	TRBJ2-7	CASSQDSKAYEQYF	TGCGCCAGCAGCCAAGACTCCAAGGCCTACGAGCAGTACTTC
-	-	TRBV7-9	13	TRBJ2-7	CASSPDASYEQYF	TGTGCCAGCAGCCCGGACGCTTCCTACGAGCAGTACTTC
once	TRBD2	TRBV27	15	TRBJ2-1	CASSPGTSGNNEQFF	TGTGCCAGCAGTCCGGGGACTAGCGGCAACAATGAGCAGTTCTTC
-	-	TRBV30	12	TRBJ2-7	CARGTDSYEQYF	TGTGCCCGAGGGACGGACTCCTACGAGCAGTACTTC
once	-	TRBV27	12	TRBJ1-2	CASRSPDTYYTF	TGTGCCAGCAGATCTCCGGACACTTACTACACCTTC
-	-	TRBV2	14	TRBJ2-5	CASSERTIQETQYF	TGTGCCAGCAGTGAAAGGACCATCCAAGAGACCCAGTACTTC
-	TRBD2	TRBV11-2	14	TRBJ2-5	CASSIAGVIETQYF	TGTGCCAGCAGCATAGCGGGAGTGATAGAGACCCAGTACTTC
few	-	TRBV28	14	TRBJ1-1	CASSFRGRGTEAFF	TGTGCCAGCAGTTTTCGGGGGAGAGGGACTGAAGCTTTCTTT
once	-	TRBV29-1	15	TRBJ2-7	CSVVRGDRNSYEQYF	TGCAGCGTTGTCCGGGGGGACAGGAACTCCTACGAGCAGTACTTC
few	-	TRBV5-1	14	TRBJ1-3	CASSAAGYGNTIYF	TGCGCCAGCAGCGCGGCGGGGTATGGAAACACCATATATTTT
-	TRBD2	TRBV14	15	TRBJ2-7	CASSQDPMRGYEQYF	TGTGCCAGCAGCCAAGATCCCATGCGGGGGTACGAGCAGTACTTC
-	-	TRBV2	15	TRBJ1-3	CASSLGRSSGNTIYF	TGTGCCAGCAGCCTGGGACGGAGCTCTGGAAACACCATATATTTT
-	-	TRBV7-9	11	TRBJ1-1	CASRQPTEAFF	TGTGCCAGCAGGCAGCCGACTGAAGCTTTCTTT
-	TRBD1	TRBV28	16	TRBJ1-1	CASSFVILHGQEEAFF	TGTGCCAGCAGTTTTGTCATACTCCATGGACAGGAAGAAGCTTTCTTT
-	-	TRBV2	13	TRBJ2-1	CASREKGHNEQFF	TGTGCCAGCAGGGAGAAGGGACACAATGAGCAGTTCTTC
once	-	TRBV28	17	TRBJ2-7	CASSLILDSRVSYEQYF	TGTGCCAGCAGTTTAATATTGGACAGCAGAGTCTCCTACGAGCAGTACTTC
-	TRBD2	TRBV27	16	TRBJ2-3	CASSLSASGRGDTQYF	TGTGCCAGCAGTTTATCGGCGAGCGGGAGAGGGGATACGCAGTATTTT
-	-	TRBV27	15	TRBJ2-3	CASSLLDGLLITQYF	TGTGCCAGCAGTTTATTAGATGGTCTACTTATTACGCAGTATTTT